Below, one TCR beta chain is given with its context. Its antigen is as yet unknown. The data belong to a study of blood T cells in healthy people across ages. The CDR3 spans 15 residues. V was trimmed by 1 base and J by 0 bases, leaving 7 bases between them. Germline V gene data show CDR1 as LGHDT and CDR2 as YNNKEL (reference sequence). Each sample used at least 6.5 million PBMCs. Study-wide results and caveats: Long-lived and aged donors differed, with more naive CD4+ cells and higher diversity in the long-lived.

The use of a sample-barcoded 5' primer and a J-beta primer mix characterized a second PCR of about 7 to 12 cycles. MiXCR, applied by TCRdb to the 5' RACE reads, yields one record per CDR3 protein. The table shows about 500,000 distinct CDR3 sequences, with about 25% occurring only once. These data were also reused for a study on T cells of mothers and their children.

The V call is TRBV3-1, the J call TRBJ1-5; D is uncertain. The sequence was collected from a boy between 10 and 17 years old in good health. The sample comprised blood. The CDR3 reads CASSQVPGSNQPQHF. The CDR3 bases are TGTGCCAGCAGCCAAGTTCCAGGTAGCAATCAGCCCCAGCATTTT.